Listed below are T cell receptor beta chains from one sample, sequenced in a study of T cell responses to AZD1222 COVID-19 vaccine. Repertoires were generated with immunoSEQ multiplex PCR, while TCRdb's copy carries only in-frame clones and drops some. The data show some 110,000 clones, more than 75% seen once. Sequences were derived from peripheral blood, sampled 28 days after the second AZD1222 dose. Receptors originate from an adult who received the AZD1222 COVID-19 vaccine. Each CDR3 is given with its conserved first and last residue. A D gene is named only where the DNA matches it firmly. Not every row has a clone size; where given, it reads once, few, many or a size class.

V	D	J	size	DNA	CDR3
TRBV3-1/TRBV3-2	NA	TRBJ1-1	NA	TGTGCCAGCAGCCAAGTAACCGCCCGAAGAATGCCTTTCTTT	CASSQVTARRMPFF
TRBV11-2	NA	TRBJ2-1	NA	TGTGCCAGCAGCCCGGGGACATCTGAGCAGTTCTTC	CASSPGTSEQFF
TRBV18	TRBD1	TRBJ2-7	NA	TGTGCCAGCTCACCGGACAGGGGGCAAACCTACGAGCAGTACTTC	CASSPDRGQTYEQYF
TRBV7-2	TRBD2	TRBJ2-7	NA	TGTGCCAGCAGCTTAGCGTCCTCGCGGGGGGGATCCTACGAGCAGTACTTC	CASSLASSRGGSYEQYF
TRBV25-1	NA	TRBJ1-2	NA	TGTGCCAGCAGTGATCAGGGAATCGTCTATGGCTACACCTTC	CASSDQGIVYGYTF
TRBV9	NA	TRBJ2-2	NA	TGTGCCAGCAGCCCGACAGCGAACACCGGGGAGCTGTTTTTT	CASSPTANTGELFF
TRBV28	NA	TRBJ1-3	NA	TGTGCCAGCAGTCTACTAGGGGATTTGGGAAACACCATATATTTT	CASSLLGDLGNTIYF
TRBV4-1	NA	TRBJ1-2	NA	TGCGCCAGCAGCCAAGAGGGCCTATCAGTTGGCTACACCTTC	CASSQEGLSVGYTF
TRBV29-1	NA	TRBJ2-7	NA	TGCAGCGTTGGGAAAGGATCCTACGAGCAGTACTTC	CSVGKGSYEQYF
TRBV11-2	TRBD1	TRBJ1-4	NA	TGTGCCAGCAGCCCGAGGACAGGGTTTGAAAAACTGTTTTTT	CASSPRTGFEKLFF
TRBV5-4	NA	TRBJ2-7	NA	TGTGCCAGCAGTCCTGGGGTGGGCGGGATCCCGATCGAGCAGTACTTC	CASSPGVGGIPIEQYF
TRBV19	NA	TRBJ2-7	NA	TGTGCCAGTAGTGGGGGACGGGAAGAGAGGCAGTACTTC	CASSGGREERQYF
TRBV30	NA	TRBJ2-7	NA	TGTGCCTGGATCCTAAGGGGAACCGACGAGCAGTACTTC	CAWILRGTDEQYF
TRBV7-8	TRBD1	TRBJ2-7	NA	TGTGCCAGCAGCCCGGGGACAGTCTACGAGCAGTACTTC	CASSPGTVYEQYF
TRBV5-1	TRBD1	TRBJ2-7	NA	TGCGCCAGCAGCTTCGGGACAGGTCTTTCCTACGAGCAGTACTTC	CASSFGTGLSYEQYF
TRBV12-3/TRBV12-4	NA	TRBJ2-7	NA	TGTGCCAGCAGTTTTTCTGGGACCTACGAGCAGTACTTC	CASSFSGTYEQYF
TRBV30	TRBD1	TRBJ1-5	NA	TGTGCCTGGGCGACAGGGTTGGGTCAGCCCCAGCATTTT	CAWATGLGQPQHF
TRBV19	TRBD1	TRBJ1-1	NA	TGTGCCAGTAGTCCAATCGCCGGGACAGGGCTCGAAGCTTTCTTT	CASSPIAGTGLEAFF
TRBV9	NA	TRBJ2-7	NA	TGTGCCAGCAGCGGGGCAGGAGACTACGAGCAGTACTTC	CASSGAGDYEQYF
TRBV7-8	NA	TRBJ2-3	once	TGTGCCACCCGGGTCACCAGTTCTTCAGATACGCAGTATTTT	CATRVTSSSDTQYF
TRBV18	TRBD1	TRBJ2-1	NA	TGTGCCAGCTCACAGGGGGCCCGGTACAATGAGCAGTTCTTC	CASSQGARYNEQFF
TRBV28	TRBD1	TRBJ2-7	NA	TGTGCCAGCAGTACAAACAGGGGGCGTAATGTCGAGCAGTACTTC	CASSTNRGRNVEQYF
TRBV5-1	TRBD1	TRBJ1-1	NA	TGCGCCAGCAGCTTTTCTTCAGGGGGAACTGAAGCTTTCTTT	CASSFSSGGTEAFF
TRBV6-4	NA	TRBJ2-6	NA	TGTGCCAGCAGTGACTCAACTGGGGCCAACGTCCTGACTTTC	CASSDSTGANVLTF
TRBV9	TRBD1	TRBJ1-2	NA	TGTGCCAGCAGCGTAGCGGGACAGGGGGCCTATGGCTACACCTTC	CASSVAGQGAYGYTF
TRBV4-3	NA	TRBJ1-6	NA	TGCGCCAGCAGCCAAGAACCCCTTGCTATTTCCCTTACAGTGGGGTCACCCCTCCACTTT	CASSQEPLAISLTVGSPLHF
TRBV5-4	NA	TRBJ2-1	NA	TGTGCCAGCAGCTTCCCGAATACAGGGAACAATGAGCAGTTCTTC	CASSFPNTGNNEQFF
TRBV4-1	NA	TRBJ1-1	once	TGCGCCAGCAGCCAAGGGCGGATAAACACTGAAGCTTTCTTT	CASSQGRINTEAFF
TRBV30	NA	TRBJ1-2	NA	TGTGCCTGGAGTGTGATGGCGCAGGGTCCCTCTGGCTACACCTTC	CAWSVMAQGPSGYTF
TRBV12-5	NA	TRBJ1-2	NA	TGTGCTAGTGGTTTGGCCCCATACGGGGTAGATGGCTACACCTTC	CASGLAPYGVDGYTF
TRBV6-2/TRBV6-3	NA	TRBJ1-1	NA	TGTGCCAGCAGTTTCATGGCGAACACTGAAGCTTTCTTT	CASSFMANTEAFF
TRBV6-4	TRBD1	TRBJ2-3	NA	TGTGCCAGCAGCGATCGGGACAGGGGGTTTAATCCGCAGTATTTT	CASSDRDRGFNPQYF
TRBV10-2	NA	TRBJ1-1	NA	TGCGCCAGCCACGAGGCAGGGAGGGTATACACTGAAGCTTTCTTT	CASHEAGRVYTEAFF
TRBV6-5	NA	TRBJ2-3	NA	TGTGCCAGCAGTTACCGGGGAGGCAGGGGAACAGATACGCAGTATTTT	CASSYRGGRGTDTQYF
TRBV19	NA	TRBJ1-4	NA	TGTGCCAGTAGCCCGGGACGGATTAATGAAAAACTGTTTTTT	CASSPGRINEKLFF
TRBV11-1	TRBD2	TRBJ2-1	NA	TGTGCCAGCAGCCAATTACTAGCGGGGGGCCCAAATGAGCAGTTCTTC	CASSQLLAGGPNEQFF
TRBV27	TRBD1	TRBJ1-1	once	TGTGCCAGCAGGACCGGGACAGGCCAAACGTTGAACACTGAAGCTTTCTTT	CASRTGTGQTLNTEAFF
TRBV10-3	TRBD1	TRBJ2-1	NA	TGTGCCATCAGCCCCCAGGGACAGGTCAATGAGCAGTTCTTC	CAISPQGQVNEQFF
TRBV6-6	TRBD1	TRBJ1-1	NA	TGTGCCAGCACCGGTCCCGGGACAGGGGGAAAGACTGAAGCTTTCTTT	CASTGPGTGGKTEAFF
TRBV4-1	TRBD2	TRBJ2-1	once	TGCGCCAGCAGCCGGACTAGCGGGAGGCCGAGCTACAATGAGCAGTTCTTC	CASSRTSGRPSYNEQFF
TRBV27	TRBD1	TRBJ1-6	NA	TGTGCCAGCAGTCCAAGACAGGGGATGGATTCACCCCTCCACTTT	CASSPRQGMDSPLHF
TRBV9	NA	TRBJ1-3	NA	TGTGCCAGCAGCGTAGATCCCCAGGCTGTCAACTCTGGAAACACCATATATTTT	CASSVDPQAVNSGNTIYF
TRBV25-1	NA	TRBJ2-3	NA	TGTGCCAGCAGTCCGGGACAGCTATTCGGGGGGGTCACAGATACGCAGTATTTT	CASSPGQLFGGVTDTQYF
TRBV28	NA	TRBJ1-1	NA	TGTGCCAGCAGTTTACCAGGGGCCTTGAACACTGAAGCTTTCTTT	CASSLPGALNTEAFF
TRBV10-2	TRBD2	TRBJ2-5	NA	TGCGCCAGCAGTTTCGGACTAGCGGGGGTGGGGGAGACCCAGTACTTC	CASSFGLAGVGETQYF
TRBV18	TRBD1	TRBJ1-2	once	TGTGCCAGCTCACCACCGTCCCGACAGGGGTCAGGTGGCTACACCTTC	CASSPPSRQGSGGYTF
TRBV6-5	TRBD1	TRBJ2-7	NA	TGTGCCAGCAACAGACAGGGGGCATTTTCCGAGCAGTACTTC	CASNRQGAFSEQYF
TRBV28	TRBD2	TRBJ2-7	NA	TGTGCCAGCAGTTCCCCCTCTAGCGGAGCCTACGAGCAGTACTTC	CASSSPSSGAYEQYF
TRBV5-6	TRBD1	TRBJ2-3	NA	TGTGCCAGCAGCTCGGACAGGCTCACAGATACGCAGTATTTT	CASSSDRLTDTQYF
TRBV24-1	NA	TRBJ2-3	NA	TGTGCCACCAGTTCTAGGGGTGGGGGGCACACAGATACGCAGTATTTT	CATSSRGGGHTDTQYF
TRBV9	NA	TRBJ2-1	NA	TGTGCCAGCAGCGCCACCGGGACATTTTACAATGAGCAGTTCTTC	CASSATGTFYNEQFF
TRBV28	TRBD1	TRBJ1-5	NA	TGTGCCAGCAGTCCTAACAGGGGGAACGGCAATCAGCCCCAGCATTTT	CASSPNRGNGNQPQHF
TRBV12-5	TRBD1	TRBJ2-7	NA	TGTGCTAGTGGTAAGGGACAGGGATCCCACGAGCAGTACTTC	CASGKGQGSHEQYF
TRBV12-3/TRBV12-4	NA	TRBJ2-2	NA	TGTGCCAGCAGTTTAGGCCTCTTCGGGGAGCTGTTTTTT	CASSLGLFGELFF
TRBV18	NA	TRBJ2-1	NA	TGTGCCAGCTCCCCCACTCAGGGGGCGCGCGGGACTAGGACCTACAATGAGCAGTTCTTC	CASSPTQGARGTRTYNEQFF
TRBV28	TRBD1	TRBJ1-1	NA	TGTGCCAGCAGTATACTCGGGACAGGGGACACTGAAGCTTTCTTT	CASSILGTGDTEAFF
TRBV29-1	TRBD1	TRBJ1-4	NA	TGCAGCGTTGCCAGGACAGGGGGAGCTAATGAAAAACTGTTTTTT	CSVARTGGANEKLFF